Following are 22 T cell receptor beta chains from one sample sequenced in a study of shared clonotypes between healthy human individuals. Method: immunoSEQ multiplex PCR; TCRdb's copy keeps in-frame clones and lacks some. The sample lists about 2.1 million clones, 80% to 95% occurring once. CD45RO-negative CD8 cells positively selected for CCR7 made up the naive population, which excluded terminally differentiated effector memory CD45RA+ cells. The specimen was naive CD8+ T cells from PBMCs. The origin of the receptors is a man between 18 and 29 years old in good health. Some clones in this sample may be carry-over from other donors' samples.

The genes are TRBV6-6 and TRBJ1-4; no firm D call. The CDR3 contains 11 residues. CDR1 is MNHNY and CDR2 is SVGAGI in the germline V gene (reference sequence). V dropped 8 bases and J dropped 5 bases, with 6 bases sitting between them. The CDR3 DNA reads TGTGCCAGCGTGGGGAATGAAAAACTGTTTTTT. This gives the protein CASVGNEKLFF.

CDR3 sequence: CASSQEWGQGAGGELFF. In DNA form, the CDR3 reads TGCGCCAGCAGCCAAGAATGGGGACAGGGGGCTGGCGGGGAGCTGTTTTTT. The chain joins TRBV4-3 to TRBJ2-2, with 12 bases identical to TRBD1. The germline V gene has CDR1 LGHNA and CDR2 YSLEER. V lost 0 bases to trimming and J lost 7 bases; unmatched junction nucleotides: 6. The CDR3 is 17 amino acids.

This clone was picked up one time. V gene TRBV13 combines with J gene TRBJ1-2; 8 bases agree with TRBD1. The CDR3 loop spans 14 amino acids. The J segment lost 5 bases and the V segment lost 6 bases, leaving 8 bases of the junction unmatched. CDR1 is PRHDT, CDR2 FYEKMQ, per germline (reference sequence). CDR3 DNA sequence: TGTGCCAGCAGTCAAGACAGGGGACCTTATGGCTACACCTTC. Residues: CASSQDRGPYGYTF.

V gene TRBV7-6 combines with J gene TRBJ2-1, with TRBD2 matching over 12 bases. Germline lookup yields CDR1 SGHVS and CDR2 FNYEAQ. V lost 2 bases, J lost 3 bases, and 2 bases stayed unmatched. The CDR3 is made up of 16 amino acids. CDR3 region: CASSLLAGGIYNEQFF. CDR3 DNA sequence: TGTGCCAGCAGCTTACTAGCGGGAGGGATCTACAATGAGCAGTTCTTC.

The chain recombines TRBV2 with TRBJ2-1; TRBD2 matches at 14 bases. V lost 6 bases and J lost 7; bases outside the gene matches: 5. The CDR3 is 15 residues long. The germline CDR1 and CDR2 sequences are SNHLY and FYNNEI. CDR3 sequence: CASRGTSGRGNEQFF. CDR3 DNA sequence: TGTGCCAGCAGGGGGACTAGCGGGAGAGGAAATGAGCAGTTCTTC.

This chain connects TRBV19 to TRBJ2-2; D uncertain. There are 15 residues in the CDR3. Trimming took off 10 bases at V and 8 bases at J, with 23 bases between the two ends. Germline V gives CDR1 LNHDA, CDR2 SQIVND (reference sequence). Here the CDR3 reads CATIRSAHTSGELFF. As DNA, the CDR3 is TGTGCCACCATACGGTCAGCCCACACCAGTGGGGAGCTGTTTTTT.

The rearrangement uses TRBV28 and TRBJ2-7; the match to TRBD1 covers 7 bases. The V gene's germline CDR1 is MDHEN and CDR2 SYDVKM. The CDR3 has 15 residues. With 5 bases clipped from V and 1 base from J, the junction kept 8 bases outside the gene matches. The CDR3 here is CASSTDRETSYEQYF. CDR3 DNA: TGTGCCAGCAGTACTGACAGGGAAACTTCCTACGAGCAGTACTTC.

The chain uses TRBV7-9 and TRBJ2-7, with 10 nucleotides matching TRBD2. The CDR3 consists of 15 residues. Per the germline V gene, CDR1 is SEHNR and CDR2 is FQNEAQ (reference sequence). J lost 4 bases, V lost 6 bases, and 9 bases had no gene match. In DNA form, the CDR3 reads TGTGCCAGCAGGGCCGGAGCGGGAGGGCCGTACGAGCAGTACTTC. Protein sequence: CASRAGAGGPYEQYF. The full variable domain, completed using reference TRBV7-9 and TRBJ2-7, is DTGVSQNPRHKITKRGQNVTFRCDPISEHNRLYWYRQTLGQGPEFLTYFQNEAQLEKSRLLSDRFSAERPKGSFSTLEIQRTEQGDSAMYLCASRAGAGGPYEQYFGPGTRLTVT.

This chain links TRBV7-2 with TRBJ2-2; D remains ambiguous. This CDR3 has 15 residues. CDR1 SGHTA and CDR2 FQGNSA come from the germline V gene. V dropped 4 bases and J dropped 0 bases, with 9 bases sitting between them. Here the CDR3 reads CASSSRETNTGELFF. CDR3 sequence (DNA): TGTGCCAGCAGCTCCCGAGAGACGAACACCGGGGAGCTGTTTTTT.

V is TRBV9 and J is TRBJ2-1, with D perhaps matching TRBD1 (6 bases). Looked up from germline, CDR1 is SGDLS and CDR2 is YYNGEE. The CDR3 totals 14 residues. V gave up 3 bases and J gave up 6 bases, with 13 bases separating them. CDR3 sequence reads: CASSAHQGLNEQFF. For the CDR3, the DNA is TGTGCCAGCAGCGCACATCAGGGGCTCAATGAGCAGTTCTTC.

The gene calls are TRBV29-1 and TRBJ2-7; a weak D match, TRBD2 (5 bases). The V gene's germline CDR1 is SQVTM and CDR2 ANQGSEA. CDR3 length: 13 residues. V gave up 3 bases and J gave up 6 bases, with 15 bases separating them. The CDR3 loop reads CSVELGEGSEQYF. CDR3 nucleotides: TGCAGCGTTGAGTTGGGCGAGGGTAGCGAGCAGTACTTC.

The V and J genes are TRBV12-5 and TRBJ1-2, with 7 bases that match TRBD1. This CDR3 has 15 residues. The J segment lost 2 bases and the V segment lost 5 bases, leaving 8 bases of the junction unmatched. CDR1 and CDR2 (germline): LGHNT, FRNRAP. This CDR3 reads CASGTGDSLNYGYTF. The CDR3 bases are TGTGCTAGTGGTACCGGGGACAGCTTAAACTATGGCTACACCTTC.

The rearrangement joins TRBV11-2 to TRBJ2-3; 8 bases match TRBD1. CDR3 length: 15 residues. After removal of 5 bases from V and 2 bases from J, the junction contained 6 bases not matched to a gene. Germline V gene data show CDR1 as SGHAT and CDR2 as FQNNGV. In nucleotides, the CDR3 is TGTGCCAGCAGCCAGGGGGCGGCTTCCACAGATACGCAGTATTTT. It encodes CASSQGAASTDTQYF.

This clone was observed a single time. The rearrangement links TRBV20-1 to TRBJ1-2; no clear D gene. The CDR3 runs 11 residues. Per germline, CDR1 DFQATT and CDR2 SNEGSKA (reference sequence). Trimming removed 6 bases at V and 8 bases at J, with 13 bases between. CDR3 coding DNA: TGCAGTGCGGAGGGAGGAGGGGGCTACACCTTC. Protein: CSAEGGGGYTF.

The V call is TRBV27, the J call TRBJ2-1, with 12 bases matching TRBD2. Trimming at V came to 2 bases and at J to 8 bases, leaving 19 bases not matched to a gene. This CDR3 contains 20 residues. The germline gives CDR1 MNHEY, CDR2 SMNVEV (reference sequence). This chain's CDR3 is CASSLLSGWLAGGPDDEQFF. The DNA of the CDR3 is TGTGCCAGCAGTTTACTAAGTGGTTGGCTAGCGGGAGGGCCGGATGATGAGCAGTTCTTC.

The gene calls are TRBV29-1 and TRBJ2-7, with D perhaps matching TRBD1 or TRBD2 (7 bases each). Germline V gene data show CDR1 as SQVTM and CDR2 as ANQGSEA. V was shortened by 6 bases and J by 4 bases, with 19 bases between the two germline ends. The CDR3 contains 14 residues. As DNA, the CDR3 is TGCAGCGTCGGAGGAAGGGGGCGGGGGTACGAGCAGTACTTC. Translated: CSVGGRGRGYEQYF.

The chain combines TRBV28 with TRBJ2-1, with a weak D call TRBD2 (6 bases). Germline loops: CDR1 MDHEN, CDR2 SYDVKM. CDR3 size: 14 residues. V lost 3 bases and J lost 2, with 8 bases in between. Here the CDR3 DNA reads TGTGCCAGCAGTTTTCGGGGGACCTACAATGAGCAGTTCTTC. As protein: CASSFRGTYNEQFF.

The chain links TRBV25-1 to TRBJ2-3; 7 bases fit TRBD2. This CDR3 spans 14 amino acids. Germline loops: CDR1 MGHDK, CDR2 SYGVNS. Trimming took 5 bases from V and 6 from J; bases not matched to a gene: 8. CDR3 loop: CASSHRLAEDTQYF. DNA of the CDR3: TGTGCCAGCAGTCACCGGCTAGCGGAGGATACGCAGTATTTT.

The rearrangement links TRBV27 to TRBJ1-1; D remains ambiguous. There are 13 residues in the CDR3. V lost 2 bases and J lost 4, with 8 bases in between. Looked up from germline, CDR1 is MNHEY and CDR2 is SMNVEV (reference sequence). CDR3 protein: CASSLVHGTEAFF. The DNA for the CDR3 is TGTGCCAGCAGTTTAGTACACGGCACTGAAGCTTTCTTT.

This chain uses TRBV6-5 with TRBJ1-2; 7 nucleotides line up with TRBD1. This CDR3 comprises 15 residues. Trimming at V came to 5 bases and at J to 6 bases, leaving 12 bases not matched to a gene. CDR1 MNHEY and CDR2 SVGAGI come from the germline V gene. CDR3 DNA: TGTGCCAGCAGTGCCAACCGACAGGGTTGGAATGGCTACACCTTC. Amino acids: CASSANRQGWNGYTF.

The chain recombines TRBV5-4 with TRBJ1-2; D is undetermined. Between the trimmed V and J ends, which lost 3 bases and 0 bases, there was a span of 15 bases. CDR3 length: 16 amino acids. The germline CDR1 and CDR2 sequences are SGHNT and YYREEE (reference sequence). The CDR3 region has the DNA TGTGCCAGCAGCTGGAGGAGGGAGACCGCTAACTATGGCTACACCTTC. This encodes CASSWRRETANYGYTF.

The chain is built from TRBV7-9 and TRBJ2-3; tentatively, D is TRBD2 (6 bases). Germline V gene sequence: CDR1 SEHNR, CDR2 FQNEAQ (reference sequence). This CDR3 is built from 18 residues. The V gene lost 3 bases and the J gene lost 5 bases, with 24 bases spanning the gap. In nucleotides, the CDR3 is TGTGCCAGCAGCTTCCTTAGCGGACCGCCGGGTGAACGAGATACGCAGTATTTT. It codes for CASSFLSGPPGERDTQYF.